These T cell receptor beta chains were read from a single sample in a study of T cells after somatic rescue of genetic block. TCRdb's table, derived via immunoSEQ multiplex PCR, lists solely in-frame clones and lacks some. Found here are approximately 58,000 clones, approximately 96% of them singletons; the top ten hold approximately 0.07%. The sample consisted of peripheral blood mononuclear cells (PBMCs). The receptors were gathered from a child under two years old. Each CDR3 is given with its conserved first and last residue. Each record gives: J gene, V gene, D gene, clone size, CDR3 DNA, CDR3 protein. A D gene is named only where the DNA matches it firmly. Not every row has a clone size; where given, it reads once, few, many or a size class.

TRBJ2-7 TRBV6-1 . once TGTGCCAGCAGTGAAGGCAGGTACGAGCAGTACTTC CASSEGRYEQYF
TRBJ1-6 TRBV7-9 . . TGTGCCAGCAGCTTAGGTTCACCCCTCCACTTT CASSLGSPLHF
TRBJ1-1 TRBV5-1 . . TGCGCCAGCAGCTTACAGGGGAACACTGAAGCTTTCTTT CASSLQGNTEAFF
TRBJ1-2 TRBV29-1 TRBD1 . TGCAGCGTTGTCACAGGGGGCGGGGGCTACACCTTC CSVVTGGGGYTF
TRBJ1-2 TRBV6-6 . once TGTGCCAGCAGTGGAGCCGGCCGTAACTATGGCTACACCTTC CASSGAGRNYGYTF
TRBJ1-2 TRBV30 . once TGTGCCTCACTGGACGCCGTTCCTAATGGCTACACCTTC CASLDAVPNGYTF
TRBJ2-3 TRBV9 TRBD2 . TGTGCCAGCAGCACCCGGGGGGGCGGGATCACAGATACGCAGTATTTT CASSTRGGGITDTQYF
TRBJ1-1 TRBV2 . . TGTGCCAGCAGTGAACGGGGCATCACTGAAGCTTTCTTT CASSERGITEAFF
TRBJ2-3 TRBV2 TRBD2 . TGTGCCAGCAGGCCTAGCGGGGGGGGCACAGATACGCAGTATTTT CASRPSGGGTDTQYF
TRBJ1-6 TRBV5-1 . . TGCGCCAGCAGCTTGGAGGACGCCTATGGAGGGTCACCCCTCCACTTT CASSLEDAYGGSPLHF
TRBJ1-1 TRBV7-2 . . TGTGCCAGCAGCCTTAGACGGGGGAACACTGAAGCTTTCTTT CASSLRRGNTEAFF
TRBJ2-3 TRBV2 . . TGTGCCAGCAGTGAAATCCTCACAGATACGCAGTATTTT CASSEILTDTQYF
TRBJ2-7 TRBV4-2 TRBD1 . TGTGCCAGCAGCCTAGGACAGGGACCTTACGAGCAGTACTTC CASSLGQGPYEQYF
TRBJ2-5 TRBV5-1 . . TGCGCCAGCAGCCCTGACAGGGAGACCCAGTACTTC CASSPDRETQYF
TRBJ2-3 TRBV15 TRBD2 . TGTGCCACCAGCACCGGGACTATTCTCACAGATACGCAGTATTTT CATSTGTILTDTQYF
TRBJ2-1 TRBV4-2 . . TGTGCCAGCAGTGGCTCGACCCGGGATGAGCAGTTCTTC CASSGSTRDEQFF
TRBJ1-2 TRBV12-5 TRBD1 . TGTGCTAGTGGTTTGGGGACAGGGGGTGGCTACACCTTC CASGLGTGGGYTF
TRBJ1-5 TRBV19 TRBD1 . TGTGCCAGTAGTATAGCCGGGGACAGGGGGGATAGCAATCAGCCCCAGCATTTT CASSIAGDRGDSNQPQHF
TRBJ1-2 TRBV29-1 . . TGCAGCGTAGAAGGGGTAAACTATGGCTACACCTTC CSVEGVNYGYTF
TRBJ1-1 TRBV10-3 . once TGTGCCTCAGGAGAAGGGACCTTGAACACTGAAGCTTTCTTT CASGEGTLNTEAFF
TRBJ2-2 TRBV6-5 TRBD2 . TGTGCCAGCAGTTCGGGACTAGCGGGCGACACCGGGGAGCTGTTTTTT CASSSGLAGDTGELFF
TRBJ2-2 TRBV6-1 TRBD2 . TGTGCCAGCAGTGAACGCGGGAGGGGAACCGGGGAGCTGTTTTTT CASSERGRGTGELFF
TRBJ1-6 TRBV6-5 TRBD1 . TGTGCCAGCAGTTACTCGACAAAGACAGGGAATTCACCCCTCCACTTT CASSYSTKTGNSPLHF
TRBJ2-7 TRBV7-6 TRBD2 . TGTGCCAGCAGCCCGATTAGCGGGAGCTCCTACGAGCAGTACTTC CASSPISGSSYEQYF
TRBJ1-2 TRBV19 . . TGTGCCAGTAGTATTAAGTCAGGATCTAACTATGGCTACACCTTC CASSIKSGSNYGYTF
TRBJ2-7 TRBV5-4 TRBD1 . TGTGCCAGCAGCTTGGTCCCGACAGGGACGCCCTACGAGCAGTACTTC CASSLVPTGTPYEQYF
TRBJ2-1 TRBV9 . . TGTGCCAGCAGCGTAGCGGGTACCTACAATGAGCAGTTCTTC CASSVAGTYNEQFF
TRBJ1-2 TRBV5-1 TRBD1 . TGCGCCAGCAGCTTGGATGGGACAGGGAAGGGCTACACCTTC CASSLDGTGKGYTF
TRBJ2-6 TRBV28 . . TGTGCCAGCAGACCGATCTCTGGGGCCAACGTCCTGACTTTC CASRPISGANVLTF
TRBJ1-2 TRBV5-4 . . TGTGCCAGCAGCTTGGGTGGGTCGTGGGATGGCTACACCTTC CASSLGGSWDGYTF
TRBJ1-2 TRBV19 TRBD1 . TGTGCCAGTAGTATCGGACAGGGCCATGGCTACACCTTC CASSIGQGHGYTF
TRBJ1-2 TRBV7-2 TRBD1 . TGTGCCAGCAGCTTAGACAGGGGCTATGGCTACACCTTC CASSLDRGYGYTF
TRBJ1-2 TRBV30 TRBD1 once TGTGCCTGGAGTTATGGGACAGGGAATGGCTACACCTTC CAWSYGTGNGYTF
TRBJ2-5 TRBV6-6 . . TGTGCCAGCAGTTACTCCCTGACAGGTCGCCAGGAGACCCAGTACTTC CASSYSLTGRQETQYF
TRBJ2-7 TRBV30 TRBD2 . TGTGCCTGGACTAGCGGATTCTCCTACGAGCAGTACTTC CAWTSGFSYEQYF
TRBJ1-2 TRBV30 . few TGTGCCTGGGGACACTATGGCTACACCTTC CAWGHYGYTF
TRBJ1-1 TRBV12-1 . . TGTGCCAGCAGCTTTGGGACAGGGGGCAACACTGAAGCTTTCTTT CASSFGTGGNTEAFF
TRBJ1-1 TRBV6-6 . . TGTGCCAGCAGTTCCTACGCGGTGAACACTGAAGCTTTCTTT CASSSYAVNTEAFF
TRBJ2-7 TRBV7-2 . . TGTGCCAGCAGCCCGGGCCACTACTACGAGCAGTACTTC CASSPGHYYEQYF
TRBJ1-5 TRBV6-6 . . TGTGCCAGCAACCCGGACAGTAGCAATCAGCCCCAGCATTTT CASNPDSSNQPQHF
TRBJ2-2 TRBV5-6 TRBD2 . TGTGCCAGCAGTCGTGGACTAGCGGGAGGGCCGAACACCGGGGAGCTGTTTTTT CASSRGLAGGPNTGELFF
TRBJ1-6 TRBV6-5 . . TGTGCCAGCAGTTGGGACAACTCCTATAATTCACCCCTCCACTTT CASSWDNSYNSPLHF
TRBJ2-2 TRBV12-5 TRBD2 . TGTGCTAGTGGTTTGGGGGGACTAGCGGGGCCGAACACCGGGGAGCTGTTTTTT CASGLGGLAGPNTGELFF
TRBJ2-7 TRBV6-1 TRBD1 once TGTGCTAGCAGTGAAGCAGGACAGGGGGTTGTCGAGCAGTACTTC CASSEAGQGVVEQYF
TRBJ1-1 TRBV2 TRBD1 . TGTGCCAGCAGCGGGACAGGGGGGAGGACTGAAGCTTTCTTT CASSGTGGRTEAFF
TRBJ2-1 TRBV7-7 TRBD2 . TGTGCTAGCAGCGTTGGAACCGGGACTAGCCTTACCAATGAGCAGTTCTTC CASSVGTGTSLTNEQFF
TRBJ2-5 TRBV7-9 . . TGTGCCAGCAGCGTACCGGGGACAATCAAAGAGACCCAGTACTTC CASSVPGTIKETQYF
TRBJ2-1 TRBV19 . . TGTGCCAGTAGTATTAATAGGGGCTACAATGAGCAGTTCTTC CASSINRGYNEQFF
TRBJ2-5 TRBV19 TRBD1 . TGTGCCAGTAGTATAAGGGACAGGGGAAAAGAGACCCAGTACTTC CASSIRDRGKETQYF
TRBJ2-3 TRBV19 . . TGTGCCAGTAGTATAGTGGATCCCGCAGATACGCAGTATTTT CASSIVDPADTQYF
TRBJ2-1 TRBV9 . . TGTGCCAGCAGCGGGGTCCGGGACTCCTCCTACAATGAGCAGTTCTTC CASSGVRDSSYNEQFF
TRBJ2-3 TRBV5-1 . . TGCGCCAGCAGCGCGGAGGGGACAGAGCAGTATTTT CASSAEGTEQYF
TRBJ2-7 TRBV29-1 . . TGCAGCGTTGTATGGCCCACCTACGAGCAGTACTTC CSVVWPTYEQYF
TRBJ2-1 TRBV2 TRBD2 . TGTGCCAGCAGTCTTCGACTAGCGACTTACAATGAGCAGTTCTTC CASSLRLATYNEQFF